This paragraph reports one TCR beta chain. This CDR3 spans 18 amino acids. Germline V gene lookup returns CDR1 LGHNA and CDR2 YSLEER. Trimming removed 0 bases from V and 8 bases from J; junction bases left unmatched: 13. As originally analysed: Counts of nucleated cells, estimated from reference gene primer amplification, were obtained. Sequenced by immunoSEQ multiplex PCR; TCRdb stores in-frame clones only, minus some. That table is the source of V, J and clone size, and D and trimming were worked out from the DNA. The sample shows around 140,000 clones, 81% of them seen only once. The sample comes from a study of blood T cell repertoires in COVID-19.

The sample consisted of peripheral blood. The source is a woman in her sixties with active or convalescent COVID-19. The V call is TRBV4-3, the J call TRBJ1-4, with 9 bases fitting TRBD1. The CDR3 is CASSQDPADRGLGEKLFF. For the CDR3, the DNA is TGCGCCAGCAGCCAAGATCCTGCAGACAGGGGGTTGGGGGAAAAACTGTTTTTT.